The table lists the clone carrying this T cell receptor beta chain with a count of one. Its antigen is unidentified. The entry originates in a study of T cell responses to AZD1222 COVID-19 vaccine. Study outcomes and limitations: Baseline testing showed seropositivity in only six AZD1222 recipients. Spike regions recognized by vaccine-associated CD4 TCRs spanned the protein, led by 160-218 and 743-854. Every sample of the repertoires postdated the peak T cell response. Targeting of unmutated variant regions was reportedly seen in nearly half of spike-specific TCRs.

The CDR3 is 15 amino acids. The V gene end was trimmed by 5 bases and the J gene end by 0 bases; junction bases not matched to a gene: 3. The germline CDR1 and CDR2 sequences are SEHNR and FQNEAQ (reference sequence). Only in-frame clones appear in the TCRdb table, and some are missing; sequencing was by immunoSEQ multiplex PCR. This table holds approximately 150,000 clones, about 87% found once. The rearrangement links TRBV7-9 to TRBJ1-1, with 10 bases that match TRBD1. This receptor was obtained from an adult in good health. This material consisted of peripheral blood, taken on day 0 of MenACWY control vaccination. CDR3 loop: CASSPGQGMNTEAFF. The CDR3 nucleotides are TGTGCCAGCAGCCCGGGACAGGGGATGAACACTGAAGCTTTCTTT. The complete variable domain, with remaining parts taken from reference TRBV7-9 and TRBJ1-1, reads DTGVSQNPRHKITKRGQNVTFRCDPISEHNRLYWYRQTLGQGPEFLTYFQNEAQLEKSRLLSDRFSAERPKGSFSTLEIQRTEQGDSAMYLCASSPGQGMNTEAFFGQGTRLTVV.